Each of the 10 T cell receptor beta chains below was sequenced from the same sample in a study of post-analysis software for immune sequencing data. The study, taken as a whole, reports: When patients were compared with controls, four to six TRBV segments were more frequent, TRBV5-6, TRBV5-1 and TRBV20-1 among them.

Antigens for these TCRs are unknown. Included in the TCR beta cDNA libraries were unique molecular identifiers. MiXCR, run by TCRdb on the PCR reads, gives a single entry per CDR3 protein. The table has around 700,000 distinct CDR3 sequences, approximately 59% seen once. The source material was blood. Every receptor here comes from a girl between 2 and 10 years old with multiple sclerosis.

V gene TRBV2 combines with J gene TRBJ2-7; D unclear. The germline V and J ends were trimmed by 7 bases and 3 bases, with 7 bases remaining between them. Germline CDR1 is SNHLY and CDR2 is FYNNEI. The CDR3 extends over 11 amino acids. The CDR3 here is CASNGNYEQYF. The CDR3 nucleotides are TGTGCCAGCAATGGTAACTACGAGCAGTACTTC.

This clonotype was counted between two and nine times. For the CDR3, the DNA is TGTGCCAGCAGCCTTCCGACTAGCGGGGGCGTCTACAATGAGCAGTTCTTC. This sequence encodes CASSLPTSGGVYNEQFF. The V gene is TRBV4-2, the J gene TRBJ2-1; 12 nucleotides align to TRBD2. Germline V lookup: CDR1 LGHNA, CDR2 YNFKEQ. The CDR3 is 17 amino acids. Unmatched junction bases numbered 7, after V lost 4 bases and J lost 3 bases.

The CDR3 spells CASSLVSEYGYTF. In nucleotides, the CDR3 is TGTGCCAGCAGTTTGGTATCTGAGTATGGCTACACCTTC. The V call is TRBV28, the J call TRBJ1-2; no firm D call. The CDR3 consists of 13 residues. Germline values: CDR1 MDHEN, CDR2 SYDVKM. V shed 3 bases and J shed 5 bases, with 10 bases lying between them.

This clonotype was seen a handful of times. The chain employs TRBV6-6 and TRBJ2-7, with D possibly matching TRBD1 (6 bases). The V end was cut by 0 bases, the J end by 6 bases, with 12 bases between. The CDR3 contains 14 residues. Per the germline V gene, CDR1 is MNHNY and CDR2 is SVGAGI (reference sequence). Here the CDR3 DNA reads TGTGCCAGCAGTTACTCCGACAGGCGTGGCGAGCAGTACTTC. Translation gives CASSYSDRRGEQYF.

This clonotype has a handful of counts. The rearrangement links TRBV29-1 to TRBJ1-2, with D uncertain. This CDR3 has 9 amino acids. V was shortened by 5 bases and J by 8 bases, with 6 bases between the two germline ends. The germline V gene encodes CDR1 SQVTM and CDR2 ANQGSEA. CDR3 bases: TGCAGCGTTCTGGAGGGCTACACCTTC. This sequence encodes CSVLEGYTF.

This chain links TRBV12-3 or TRBV12-4 with TRBJ1-5; the D is unclear. V lost 5 bases and J 4 bases, leaving 12 bases between the germline ends. This CDR3 comprises 14 residues. The CDR3 DNA sequence: TGTGCCAGCAGTCCCCTACTCACGAATCAGCCCCAGCATTTT. Translated, it gives CASSPLLTNQPQHF.

The chain has TRBV20-1 and TRBJ2-1; a weak D match, TRBD1 (5 bases). This CDR3 region has 15 residues. Germline loops: CDR1 DFQATT, CDR2 SNEGSKA (reference sequence). V was shortened by 5 bases and J by 2 bases, with 16 bases between the two germline ends. The CDR3 spells CSAFKTAPAYNEQFF. Here the CDR3 DNA reads TGCAGTGCTTTTAAGACAGCTCCCGCCTACAATGAGCAGTTCTTC.

In its sample, this clonotype was seen a few times. This chain connects TRBV20-1 to TRBJ2-3, with D perhaps matching TRBD1 or TRBD2 (7 bases each). The CDR3 runs 14 residues. Trimming left V 6 bases short and J 5 bases short, with 18 bases between. Per the germline V gene, CDR1 is DFQATT and CDR2 is SNEGSKA (reference sequence). This chain's CDR3 is CSARGGTLGDTQYF. CDR3 nucleotides: TGCAGTGCCAGGGGGGGGACCCTCGGAGATACGCAGTATTTT.

This chain's CDR3 is CASSLYGGQAYNEQFF. CDR3 bases: TGTGCCAGCAGTCTTTATGGCGGCCAGGCCTACAATGAGCAGTTCTTC. The chain carries TRBV6-2 or TRBV6-3 and TRBJ2-1; no firm D call. Germline CDR1 is MNHEY and CDR2 is SVGEGT. This CDR3 is 16 amino acids long. Between the trimmed V and J ends, which lost 5 bases and 2 bases, there was a span of 16 bases.

This clonotype occurred a few times. The chain joins TRBV12-3 or TRBV12-4 to TRBJ2-4; 12 bases fit TRBD2. The ends lost 4 bases at V and 7 bases at J; junction bases unmatched: 8. The CDR3 covers 16 residues. The CDR3 protein is CASSSLLAGGPNIQYF. For the CDR3, the DNA is TGTGCCAGCAGTTCCCTCCTAGCGGGAGGGCCCAACATTCAGTACTTC.